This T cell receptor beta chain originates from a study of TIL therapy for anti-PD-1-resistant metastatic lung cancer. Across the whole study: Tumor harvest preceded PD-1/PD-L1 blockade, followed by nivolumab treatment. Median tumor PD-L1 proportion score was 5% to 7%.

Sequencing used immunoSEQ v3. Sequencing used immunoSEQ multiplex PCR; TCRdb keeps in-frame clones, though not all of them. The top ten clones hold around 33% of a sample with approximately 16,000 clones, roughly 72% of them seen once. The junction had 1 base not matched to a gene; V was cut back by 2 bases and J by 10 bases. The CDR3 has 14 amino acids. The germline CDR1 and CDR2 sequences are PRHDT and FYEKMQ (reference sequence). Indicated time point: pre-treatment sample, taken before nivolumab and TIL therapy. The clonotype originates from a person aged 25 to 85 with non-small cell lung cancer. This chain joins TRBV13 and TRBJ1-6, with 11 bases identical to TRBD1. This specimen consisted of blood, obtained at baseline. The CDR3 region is CASSLRDRGSPLHF. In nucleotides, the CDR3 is TGTGCCAGCAGCTTACGGGACAGGGGGTCACCCCTCCACTTT.